The 21 T cell receptor beta chains presented below share a single source sample, sequenced in a study of shared clonotypes between healthy human individuals (dated by TCRdb to about 2020). The library was prepared using the immunoSEQ multiplex PCR assay. TCRdb carries this immuneACCESS record with in-frame sequences only. Its versions omit some clonotypes, under half of them owing to an unresolved V gene in the studies checked, with the rest unexplained. This sample holds hundreds of thousands of clones; around 76% were observed only once. The ten largest clonotypes hold about 11% of the sample. Sequencing input: PBMCs. These receptors were obtained from a middle-aged woman in good health. Some clones in this sample may be carry-over from other donors' samples.

The chain links TRBV6-1 to TRBJ1-2; D might be TRBD1 (6 bases). From germline, CDR1 is MNHNS and CDR2 SASEGT. Trimming shortened V by 6 bases and J by 6 bases, and 14 bases separated the two germline ends. CDR3 size: 13 residues. CDR3 in amino acids: CASREAGVHGYTF. The DNA of the CDR3 is TGTGCCAGCAGGGAGGCAGGGGTTCATGGCTACACCTTC.

This chain links TRBV2 with TRBJ2-2; possible D gene TRBD2, 6 bases. This CDR3 has 13 amino acids. V lost 8 bases to trimming and J lost 4 bases, with 11 bases between them. In germline, CDR1 is SNHLY, CDR2 FYNNEI. CDR3 bases: TGTGCCAGCTTCTCCGGGGGCACCGGGGAGCTGTTTTTT. It yields the protein CASFSGGTGELFF.

Note on this clone: A much larger clone is a single base away; this may be a read error. The missing conserved phenylalanine or tryptophan at the end of this CDR3 makes a read error likely. The chain links TRBV2 to TRBJ1-1, with D tentatively TRBD1 (5 bases). Germline CDR1 reads SNHLY; CDR2 reads FYNNEI. This CDR3 is 13 amino acids long. V was cut by 9 bases and J by 10 bases, with 21 bases left in between. The CDR3: CARRGREVVGAFL. The DNA of the CDR3 is TGTGCCAGAAGGGGCAGGGAGGTAGTCGGAGCTTTCCTT.

The V call is TRBV7-9, the J call TRBJ2-7, with TRBD2 matching 7 bases. V gave up 5 bases and J gave up 7 bases; unmatched junction bases: 8. The germline gives CDR1 SEHNR, CDR2 FQNEAQ (reference sequence). The CDR3 extends over 13 amino acids. In DNA form, the CDR3 reads TGTGCCAGCAGCGCTAGCGGTCCTCCGGAGCAGTACTTC. Its translation is CASSASGPPEQYF.

The V gene is TRBV23-1, the J gene TRBJ2-1; 7 bases map to TRBD1. TRBV23-1 is classed as an ORF, of uncertain function. Trimming at V came to 1 base and at J to 4 bases, leaving 4 bases not matched to a gene. This CDR3 is built from 15 residues. CDR3: CASSQYRGMYNEQFF. Here the CDR3 DNA reads TGCGCCAGCAGTCAATACAGGGGTATGTACAATGAGCAGTTCTTC.

V usage is TRBV25-1 and J usage is TRBJ1-1, with no clear D. This CDR3 spans 14 amino acids. Germline CDR1 reads MGHDK; CDR2 reads SYGVNS. V lost 0 bases to trimming and J lost 1 base, with 6 bases between them. CDR3: CASSEYGENTEAFF. The CDR3 nucleotides read TGTGCCAGCAGTGAATATGGGGAGAACACTGAAGCTTTCTTT.

This clone appeared a single time. The chain employs TRBV7-2 and TRBJ2-7; TRBD1 agrees at 7 bases. Germline V lookup: CDR1 SGHTA, CDR2 FQGNSA. The length of the CDR3 is 14 residues. The trim removed 5 bases at V and 6 bases at J, leaving 10 bases unmatched. DNA of the CDR3: TGTGCCAGCAGCCGCCCCGGGACAGTTTTCGAGCAGTACTTC. Translated: CASSRPGTVFEQYF. The full variable domain, its missing parts supplied by reference TRBV7-2 and TRBJ2-7, is GAGVSQSPSNKVTEKGKDVELRCDPISGHTALYWYRQSLGQGLEFLIYFQGNSAPDKSGLPSDRFSAERTGGSVSTLTIQRTQQEDSAVYLCASSRPGTVFEQYFGPGTRLTVT.

As to this clone: The same CDR3 also results from other DNA sequences found in this sample. The chain employs TRBV16 and TRBJ2-1, with TRBD2 identical over 8 bases. CDR3 length: 15 amino acids. Looked up from germline, CDR1 is KGHSY and CDR2 is FQNENV. The V gene end was trimmed by 0 bases and the J gene end by 4 bases; junction bases not matched to a gene: 2. As DNA, the CDR3 is TGTGCCAGCAGCCAATCGTTAGCGGGGTACAATGAGCAGTTCTTC. Amino acids: CASSQSLAGYNEQFF. Variable domain in full (rest from reference TRBV16 and TRBJ2-1): GEEVAQTPKHLVRGEGQKAKLYCAPIKGHSYVFWYQQVLKNEFKFLISFQNENVFDETGMPKERFSAKCLPNSPCSLEIQATKLEDSAVYFCASSQSLAGYNEQFFGPGTRLTVL.

V is TRBV7-9 and J is TRBJ1-1; a weak D match, TRBD1 (5 bases). Per the germline V gene, CDR1 is SEHNR and CDR2 is FQNEAQ (reference sequence). V lost 5 bases to trimming and J lost 5 bases, with 12 bases between them. The CDR3 sequence is 13 residues long. The CDR3 sequence is CASSPEGWTEAFF. The CDR3 coding sequence is TGTGCCAGCAGCCCCGAGGGGTGGACTGAAGCTTTCTTT. Based on the CDR3 plus reference TRBV7-9 and TRBJ1-1, the full variable domain is DTGVSQNPRHKITKRGQNVTFRCDPISEHNRLYWYRQTLGQGPEFLTYFQNEAQLEKSRLLSDRFSAERPKGSFSTLEIQRTEQGDSAMYLCASSPEGWTEAFFGQGTRLTVV.

In nucleotides, the CDR3 is TGTGCCACCCCCAAAGAAGGGGTCACAGATACGCAGTATTTT. Translating it yields CATPKEGVTDTQYF. The chain joins TRBV28 to TRBJ2-3, with a tentative D call TRBD1 (5 bases). Trimming removed 10 bases from V and 2 bases from J, with 16 bases in between. Germline V CDR1 and CDR2: MDHEN, SYDVKM. There are 14 residues in the CDR3.

CDR3 sequence (DNA): TGTGCCAGCTCTCAAAAAGGGGGCCGGAACACTGAAGCTTTCTTT. This sequence encodes CASSQKGGRNTEAFF. The J gene is TRBJ1-1, the V gene TRBV18, with 7 bases fitting TRBD1. With V trimmed by 6 bases and J by 1 base, 8 bases remained unmatched. CDR3 length: 15 amino acids. Germline CDR1 KGHSH, CDR2 LQKENI.

The CDR3 loop is CAWSVGQGSNQPQHF. The CDR3 region has the DNA TGTGCCTGGAGTGTTGGACAGGGGAGCAATCAGCCCCAGCATTTT. The J gene is TRBJ1-5, the V gene TRBV30; 9 bases map to TRBD1. The junction had 1 base not matched to a gene; V was cut back by 0 bases and J by 1 base. The CDR3 loop spans 15 amino acids. Germline V gene lookup returns CDR1 GTSNPN and CDR2 SVGIG (reference sequence).

The V gene is TRBV4-2, the J gene TRBJ2-7, with TRBD1 matching over 8 bases. The CDR3 runs to 15 residues. Germline CDR1 reads LGHNA; CDR2 reads YNFKEQ. Trimming at V came to 0 bases and at J to 5 bases, leaving 6 bases not matched to a gene. This chain's CDR3 is CASSQDRDRGNEQYF. CDR3 nucleotides: TGTGCCAGCAGCCAAGATAGAGACAGGGGTAACGAGCAGTACTTC.

This clone is a singleton in its sample. This chain links TRBV7-9 with TRBJ1-3; D call uncertain. The CDR3 is 14 residues long. Germline V lookup: CDR1 SEHNR, CDR2 FQNEAQ (reference sequence). Trimming took off 6 bases at V and 5 bases at J, with 14 bases between the two ends. The CDR3 here is CASRDSGDRNTIYF. CDR3 DNA: TGTGCCAGCAGAGATTCCGGAGACAGAAACACCATATATTTT.

The chain employs TRBV27 and TRBJ2-5, with 9 bases identical to TRBD1. With V trimmed by 6 bases and J by 2 bases, 1 base remained unmatched. The CDR3 totals 13 residues. Per the germline V gene, CDR1 is MNHEY and CDR2 is SMNVEV (reference sequence). DNA of the CDR3: TGTGCCAGCAGGACAGGGGGGCAAGAGACCCAGTACTTC. Its translation is CASRTGGQETQYF.

The V and J genes are TRBV18 and TRBJ2-2; perhaps TRBD1 as D (5 bases). Germline values: CDR1 KGHSH, CDR2 LQKENI. V gave up 1 base and J gave up 6 bases, with 18 bases separating them. The CDR3 sequence is 17 residues long. DNA of the CDR3: TGTGCCAGCTCACCACTGAACAGGTTCAACTCCCCCGGGGAGCTGTTTTTT. Encoded protein: CASSPLNRFNSPGELFF.

The chain carries TRBV5-1 and TRBJ2-1, with D uncertain. Trimming took off 3 bases at V and 6 bases at J, with 10 bases between the two ends. There are 13 residues in the CDR3. Germline assignment: CDR1 SGHRS and CDR2 YFSETQ. CDR3 residues: CASSSQTGNEQFF. The CDR3 DNA follows: TGCGCCAGCAGCTCCCAGACTGGCAATGAGCAGTTCTTC.

CDR3 residues: CASSLRGPSSYNEQFF. DNA of the CDR3: TGTGCCAGCAGCTTAAGAGGACCCAGCTCCTACAATGAGCAGTTCTTC. V gene TRBV7-3 combines with J gene TRBJ2-1; no firm D call. Germline V gene sequence: CDR1 SGHTA, CDR2 FQGTGA. The ends were cut back, 1 base at V and 0 bases at J, with 10 bases in the middle. The CDR3 loop spans 16 amino acids.

The J gene is TRBJ2-1, the V gene TRBV19; the match to TRBD2 covers 9 bases. Germline lookup yields CDR1 LNHDA and CDR2 SQIVND (reference sequence). This CDR3 is built from 16 residues. With V trimmed by 2 bases and J by 5 bases, 7 bases remained unmatched. The CDR3 nucleotides are TGTGCCAGTAGTATATGGGGCGGGAGGGTTAACAATGAGCAGTTCTTC. Its translation: CASSIWGGRVNNEQFF.

The rearrangement joins TRBV2 to TRBJ2-7; D is undetermined. This CDR3 has 11 amino acids. V lost 7 bases, J lost 5 bases, and 9 bases lay in between. The germline V gene has CDR1 SNHLY and CDR2 FYNNEI. CDR3 DNA sequence: TGTGCCAGCACGCGTGGAAACGAGCAGTACTTC. This sequence encodes CASTRGNEQYF.

The CDR3 spells CASRPTGAQETQYF. The CDR3 bases are TGTGCCAGCAGACCCACAGGAGCCCAAGAGACCCAGTACTTC. The chain couples TRBV5-4 to TRBJ2-5; D possibly corresponds to TRBD1 (5 bases). Germline CDR1 reads SGHNT; CDR2 reads YYREEE (reference sequence). V lost 5 bases, J lost 1 base, and 12 bases lay in between. The CDR3 contains 14 residues. The full variable domain, its missing parts supplied by reference TRBV5-4 and TRBJ2-5, is ETGVTQSPTHLIKTRGQQVTLRCSSQSGHNTVSWYQQALGQGPQFIFQYYREEENGRGNFPPRFSGLQFPNYSSELNVNALELDDSALYLCASRPTGAQETQYFGPGTRLLVL.